This entry lists 17 T cell receptor beta chains sequenced from one sample in a study of blood T cells in healthy people across ages. PCR was performed a second time for about 7 to 11 cycles using a sample-barcoded 5' primer and a J-beta primer mix. TCRdb re-called the 5' RACE reads with MiXCR, one entry per CDR3 protein. Among 790,000 or so distinct CDR3 sequences listed, around 50% were seen once. The sequenced material came from blood. The receptor set was obtained from a man aged 80 or over in good health.

About this clonotype itself: The junction departs from the called germline gene at one end, perhaps through a read error. The genes are TRBV20-1 and TRBJ1-2, with 10 bases identical to TRBD1. The CDR3 totals 14 residues. Germline loops: CDR1 DFQATT, CDR2 SNEGSKA (reference sequence). This CDR3 is CSARDGTGVLGYIF. The CDR3 nucleotides read TGCAGTGCTAGAGATGGGACAGGGGTGTTGGGCTACATCTTC.

The V call is TRBV12-3 or TRBV12-4, the J call TRBJ2-7; possibly TRBD1 for D (5 bases). The V gene lost 7 bases and the J gene lost 3 bases, with 16 bases spanning the gap. The CDR3 totals 14 residues. The CDR3 reads CASTWALDNYEQYF. CDR3 bases: TGTGCCAGCACCTGGGCATTGGACAACTACGAGCAGTACTTC.

This clonotype has just one count. The rearrangement joins TRBV6-1 to TRBJ2-5; 9 bases map to TRBD2. CDR3 length: 16 amino acids. Germline CDR1 and CDR2: MNHNS and SASEGT. The junction had 9 bases not matched to a gene; V was cut back by 2 bases and J by 5 bases. This chain's CDR3 is CASSEMGGLALETQYF. The CDR3 nucleotides are TGTGCCAGCAGTGAAATGGGGGGACTAGCATTGGAGACCCAGTACTTC.

The chain combines TRBV30 with TRBJ1-5, with D perhaps matching TRBD1 (6 bases). V was shortened by 2 bases and J by 6 bases, with 14 bases between the two germline ends. Looked up from germline, CDR1 is GTSNPN and CDR2 is SVGIG (reference sequence). The CDR3 is made up of 14 amino acids. In DNA form, the CDR3 reads TGTGCCTGGAGTAACGGGGGGCGGACTCAGCCCCAGCATTTT. Translation gives CAWSNGGRTQPQHF.

This clonotype was picked up a small number of times. J is TRBJ2-3 and V is TRBV29-1, with TRBD2 identical over 10 bases. Germline CDR1 and CDR2: SQVTM and ANQGSEA. This CDR3 has 17 residues. V lost 5 bases, J lost 2 bases, and 13 bases stayed unmatched. CDR3 sequence (DNA): TGCAGCGTTTTTGGTTCGGAGCGGGAGGGCAACACAGATACGCAGTATTTT. This codes for CSVFGSEREGNTDTQYF.

This clonotype has just one count. V and J are TRBV7-2 and TRBJ2-5, with a possible D match to TRBD1 (6 bases). Judging by the DNA end, TRBJ2-7 fits better; the J call may be wrong. CDR3 length: 14 amino acids. CDR1 SGHTA and CDR2 FQGNSA come from the germline V gene. CDR3 nucleotide sequence: TGTGCCAGCAGCTTAGCACTACAGGGCTACGAGCAGTACTTC. Protein product: CASSLALQGYEQYF.

V usage is TRBV20-1 and J usage is TRBJ2-7, with unresolved D. CDR1 and CDR2 (germline): DFQATT, SNEGSKA (reference sequence). The V and J ends lost 5 bases and 4 bases respectively, with 15 bases between them. The CDR3 is 13 amino acids. The CDR3 spells CSAHDNGAYEQYF. The CDR3 coding sequence is TGCAGTGCTCACGATAACGGAGCGTACGAGCAGTACTTC.

This clonotype has more than one count but fewer than ten. The chain couples TRBV7-8 to TRBJ1-1; D gene ambiguous. V was shortened by 4 bases and J by 0 bases, with 12 bases between the two germline ends. Germline V CDR1 and CDR2: SGHVS, FQNEAQ. CDR3 length: 15 residues. CDR3 amino acids: CASSSGGRVNTEAFF. The CDR3 nucleotides are TGTGCCAGCAGCTCTGGAGGTCGGGTGAACACTGAAGCTTTCTTT.

The rearrangement uses TRBV29-1 and TRBJ2-5; the match to TRBD1 covers 8 bases. V gave up 7 bases and J gave up 9 bases; unmatched junction bases: 13. CDR1 and CDR2 from the germline V gene are SQVTM and ANQGSEA. This CDR3 spans 13 amino acids. The CDR3 coding sequence is TGCAGCGGGGACGGACAGGGCGGGGCGGCCCAGTACTTC. This sequence encodes CSGDGQGGAAQYF.

There are a few counts of this clonotype. V is TRBV7-2 and J is TRBJ1-6; no definite D call. The germline gives CDR1 SGHTA, CDR2 FQGNSA. The CDR3 contains 13 residues. Trimming removed 5 bases at V and 9 bases at J, with 11 bases between. Written as DNA, the CDR3 is TGTGCCAGCAGCGTCGACTGGACTTCACCCCTCCACTTT. This codes for CASSVDWTSPLHF.

This chain joins TRBV28 and TRBJ1-2; perhaps TRBD1 as D (5 bases). This CDR3 region has 14 residues. Germline CDR1 reads MDHEN; CDR2 reads SYDVKM. Trimming pared 5 bases from V and 8 bases from J, leaving 18 bases between. The CDR3 loop is CASSRDGRRVGYTF. For the CDR3, the DNA is TGTGCCAGCAGTAGGGACGGCCGGAGGGTAGGCTACACCTTC.

The table lists this clonotype with a few counts. The chain links TRBV27 to TRBJ2-7; D is perhaps TRBD1 or TRBD2 (5 bases each). The CDR3 is made up of 17 amino acids. Per the germline V gene, CDR1 is MNHEY and CDR2 is SMNVEV (reference sequence). The V gene lost 7 bases and the J gene lost 12 bases, with 34 bases spanning the gap. The CDR3 loop reads CASITFTRGQTIKGRYF. The CDR3, as DNA: TGTGCCAGCATCACCTTCACACGGGGCCAGACCATTAAAGGCAGGTACTTC.

This clonotype was detected once. The chain combines TRBV28 with TRBJ2-7; D is uncertain. V gave up 7 bases and J gave up 3 bases, with 13 bases separating them. The germline CDR1 and CDR2 sequences are MDHEN and SYDVKM. There are 13 residues in the CDR3. The CDR3 DNA sequence: TGTGCCAGCAAGGTCTCTAAGCTCTACGAGCAGTACTTC. It codes for CASKVSKLYEQYF.

This clonotype was counted between two and nine times. The gene calls are TRBV6-1 and TRBJ2-7; TRBD2 matches at 7 bases. Germline V gene lookup returns CDR1 MNHNS and CDR2 SASEGT. Trimming at V came to 5 bases and at J to 6 bases, leaving 13 bases not matched to a gene. The CDR3 is made up of 15 amino acids. CDR3 DNA sequence: TGTGCCAGCAGTAGTATAGCGGGCACTCCTCCCGAGCAGTACTTC. This codes for CASSSIAGTPPEQYF.

The rearrangement links TRBV20-1 to TRBJ2-5, with D hard to call. The closer fit of TRBJ2-7 to the DNA end suggests the J call may be wrong. The germline V gene has CDR1 DFQATT and CDR2 SNEGSKA (reference sequence). The CDR3 sequence is 12 residues long. CDR3 amino acids: CSAPDHNYEQYF. The CDR3, as DNA: TGCAGTGCCCCCGACCACAACTACGAGCAGTACTTC.

This clonotype was recorded a few times. This chain connects TRBV12-3 or TRBV12-4 to TRBJ2-1; D perhaps matches TRBD1 (6 bases). The CDR3 is 15 amino acids. With 5 bases removed from V and 6 bases from J, the gap between germline ends came to 17 bases. CDR3 in amino acids: CASSATGSVFNEQFF. The CDR3 coding sequence is TGTGCCAGCAGTGCTACAGGGAGTGTCTTCAATGAGCAGTTCTTC.

This sequence joins TRBV29-1 and TRBJ2-6, with TRBD1 matching over 8 bases. The CDR3 length is 15 residues. The junction had 2 bases not matched to a gene; V was cut back by 4 bases and J by 0 bases. CDR1 is SQVTM, CDR2 ANQGSEA, per germline. The CDR3 coding sequence is TGCAGCGTTGTTGACAGGGGCTCTGGGGCCAACGTCCTGACTTTC. The encoded protein is CSVVDRGSGANVLTF.